This TCR beta chain was identified in a study of blood T cells in healthy people across ages. Every sample gave at least 5 micrograms of total RNA when it was extracted. This clonotype was seen once. A sample-barcoded 5' primer and a J-beta primer mix were used in a second PCR of roughly 7 to 11 cycles. Through a template-switch adaptor with 12 random nucleotides, each cDNA molecule received a tag. TCRdb independently ran MiXCR on the 5' RACE reads; one entry per CDR3 protein. The profile shows around 1,000,000 distinct CDR3 sequences, under 30% of them singletons. This sample was also put to use in a study of T cells of mothers and their children. As reported in that work: More than five children and their three healthy Caucasian mothers were the donors. Overlap measured in related mother-child pairs was slightly, non-significantly higher than in unrelated pairs.

The receptor's source is a girl aged 2 to 9 in good health. The sequenced material came from blood.

The CDR3 loop is CASSLMAGVWNEQFF. The CDR3 region has the DNA TGTGCCAGCAGCTTAATGGCGGGAGTGTGGAATGAGCAGTTCTTC. This chain uses TRBV7-3 with TRBJ2-1; 7 nucleotides agree with TRBD2. The V segment lost 1 base and the J segment 7 bases; nucleotides outside the gene matches: 7. Germline V CDR1 and CDR2: SGHTA, FQGTGA. The length of the CDR3 is 15 residues.